This TCR beta chain emerged from a study of shared clonotypes between healthy human individuals. J was trimmed by 4 bases and V by 4 bases; bases with no gene match: 8. The CDR3 contains 15 residues. The germline CDR1 and CDR2 sequences are SQVTM and ANQGSEA. Method: immunoSEQ multiplex PCR; TCRdb's copy keeps in-frame clones and lacks some. The sample lists about 1 million clones, around 74% occurring once. J is TRBJ1-2 and V is TRBV29-1; 11 bases map to TRBD1. Sequences were obtained from memory CD4+ T cells sorted from blood. The subset: CD45RA-negative fraction. The TCR comes from a man younger than 35 in good health. The DNA for the CDR3 is TGCAGCGTTGCTATCGGGACAGGGGGGGGCTATGGCTACACCTTC. It yields the protein CSVAIGTGGGYGYTF.